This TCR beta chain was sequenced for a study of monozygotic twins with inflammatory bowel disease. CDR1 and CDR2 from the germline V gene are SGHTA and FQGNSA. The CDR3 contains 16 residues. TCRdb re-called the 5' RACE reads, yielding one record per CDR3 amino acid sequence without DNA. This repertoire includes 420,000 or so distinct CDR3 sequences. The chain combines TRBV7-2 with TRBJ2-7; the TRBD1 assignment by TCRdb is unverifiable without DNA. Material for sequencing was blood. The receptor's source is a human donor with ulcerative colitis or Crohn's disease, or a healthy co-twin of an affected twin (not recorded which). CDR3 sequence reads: CASSLGVGGRAYEQYF.